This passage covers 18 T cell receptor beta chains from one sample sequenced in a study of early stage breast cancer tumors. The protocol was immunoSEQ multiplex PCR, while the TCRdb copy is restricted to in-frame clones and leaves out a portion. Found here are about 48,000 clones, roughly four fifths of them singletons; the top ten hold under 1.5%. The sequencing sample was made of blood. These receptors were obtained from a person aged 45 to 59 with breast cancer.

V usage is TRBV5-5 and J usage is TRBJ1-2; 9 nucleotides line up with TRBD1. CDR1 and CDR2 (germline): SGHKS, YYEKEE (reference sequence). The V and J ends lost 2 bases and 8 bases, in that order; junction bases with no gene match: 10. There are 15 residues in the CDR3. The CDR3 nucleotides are TGTGCCAGCAGCTTACGACAGGGGGGTGTCTGGGGCTACACCTTC. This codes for CASSLRQGGVWGYTF.

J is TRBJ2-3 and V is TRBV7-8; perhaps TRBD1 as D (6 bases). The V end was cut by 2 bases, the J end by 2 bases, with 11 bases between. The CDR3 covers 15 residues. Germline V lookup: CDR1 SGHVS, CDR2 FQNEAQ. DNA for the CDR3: TGTGCCAGCAGCTTAATGAACAGGGCCACAGATACGCAGTATTTT. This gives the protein CASSLMNRATDTQYF. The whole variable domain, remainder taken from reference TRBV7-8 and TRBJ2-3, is GAGVSQSPRYKVAKRGQDVALRCDPISGHVSLFWYQQALGQGPEFLTYFQNEAQLDKSGLPSDRFFAERPEGSVSTLKIQRTQQEDSAVYLCASSLMNRATDTQYFGPGTRLTVL.

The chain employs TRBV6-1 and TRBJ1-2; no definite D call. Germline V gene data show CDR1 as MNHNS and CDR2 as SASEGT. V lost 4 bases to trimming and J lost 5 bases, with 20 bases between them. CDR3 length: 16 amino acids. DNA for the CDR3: TGTGCCAGCAGTGGGTCGGACGGCATACCGTGGTATGGCTACACCTTC. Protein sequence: CASSGSDGIPWYGYTF.

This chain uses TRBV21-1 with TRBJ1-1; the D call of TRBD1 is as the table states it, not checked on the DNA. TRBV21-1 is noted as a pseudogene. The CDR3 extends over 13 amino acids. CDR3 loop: CASSGAGTGNAFF. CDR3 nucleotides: TGTGCCAGCAGCGGGGCTGGGACAGGGAACGCTTTCTTT.

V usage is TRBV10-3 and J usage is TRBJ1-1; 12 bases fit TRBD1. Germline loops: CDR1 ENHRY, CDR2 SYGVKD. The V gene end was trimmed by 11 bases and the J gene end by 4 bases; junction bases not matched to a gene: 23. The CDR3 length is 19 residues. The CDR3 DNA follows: TGTGCCGCCCGGGACAGGGGGCGTCTTCCATATTCCCATATCACTGAAGCTTTCTTT. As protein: CAARDRGRLPYSHITEAFF.

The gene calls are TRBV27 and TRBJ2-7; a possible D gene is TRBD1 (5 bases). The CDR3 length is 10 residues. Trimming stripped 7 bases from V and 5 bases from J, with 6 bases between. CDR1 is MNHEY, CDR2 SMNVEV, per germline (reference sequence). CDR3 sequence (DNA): TGTGCCAGCAAAGGGGACGAGCAGTACTTC. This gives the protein CASKGDEQYF.

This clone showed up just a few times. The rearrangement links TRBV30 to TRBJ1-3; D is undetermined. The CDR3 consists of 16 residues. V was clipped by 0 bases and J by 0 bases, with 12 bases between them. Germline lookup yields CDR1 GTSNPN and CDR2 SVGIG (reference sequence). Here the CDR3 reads CAWSVTRTSSGNTIYF. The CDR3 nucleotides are TGTGCCTGGAGTGTCACCCGCACGAGCTCTGGAAACACCATATATTTT.

CDR3 in amino acids: CASSQTGYYGYTF. The CDR3 nucleotides are TGTGCCAGCAGTCAAACAGGGTACTATGGCTACACCTTC. The V and J genes are TRBV9 and TRBJ1-2; the D gene is possibly TRBD1 (6 bases). The CDR3 is 13 residues long. The germline V gene encodes CDR1 SGDLS and CDR2 YYNGEE. Trimming shortened V by 5 bases and J by 3 bases, and 11 bases separated the two germline ends.

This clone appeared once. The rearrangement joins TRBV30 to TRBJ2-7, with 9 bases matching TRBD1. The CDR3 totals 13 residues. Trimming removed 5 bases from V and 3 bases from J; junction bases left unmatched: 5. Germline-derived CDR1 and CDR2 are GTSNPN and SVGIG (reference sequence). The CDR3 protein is CAWGGTGHYEQYF. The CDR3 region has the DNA TGTGCCTGGGGTGGGACAGGGCACTACGAGCAGTACTTC.

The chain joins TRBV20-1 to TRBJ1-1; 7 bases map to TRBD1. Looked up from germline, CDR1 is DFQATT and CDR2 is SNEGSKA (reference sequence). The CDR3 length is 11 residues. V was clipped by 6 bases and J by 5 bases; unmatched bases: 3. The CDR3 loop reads CSAQGQTEAFF. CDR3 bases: TGCAGTGCCCAGGGACAGACTGAAGCTTTCTTT.

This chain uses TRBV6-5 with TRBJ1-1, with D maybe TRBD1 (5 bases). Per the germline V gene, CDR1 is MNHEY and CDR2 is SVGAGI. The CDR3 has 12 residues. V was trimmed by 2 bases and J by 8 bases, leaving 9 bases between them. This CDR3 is CASSYGGLEAFF. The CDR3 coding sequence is TGTGCCAGCAGTTACGGGGGTCTAGAAGCTTTCTTT.

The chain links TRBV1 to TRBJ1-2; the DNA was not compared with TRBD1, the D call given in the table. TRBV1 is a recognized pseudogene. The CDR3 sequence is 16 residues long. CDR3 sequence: CTSSQVTGGCDYGYTF. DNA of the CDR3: TGCACCAGCAGCCAAGTGACAGGGGGGTGCGACTATGGCTACACCTTC.

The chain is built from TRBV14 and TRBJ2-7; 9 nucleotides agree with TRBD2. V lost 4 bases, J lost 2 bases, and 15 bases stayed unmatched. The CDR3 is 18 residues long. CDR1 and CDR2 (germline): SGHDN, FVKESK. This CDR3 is CASSRKFPEGGGAYEQYF. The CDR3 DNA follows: TGTGCCAGCAGCCGAAAATTCCCGGAGGGCGGGGGGGCCTACGAGCAGTACTTC.

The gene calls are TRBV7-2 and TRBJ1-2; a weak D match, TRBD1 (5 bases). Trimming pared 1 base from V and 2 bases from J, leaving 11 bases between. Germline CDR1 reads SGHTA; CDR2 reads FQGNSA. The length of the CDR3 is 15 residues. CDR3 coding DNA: TGTGCCAGCAGCTTAGGGCAGGGAGGAAACTATGGCTACACCTTC. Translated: CASSLGQGGNYGYTF.

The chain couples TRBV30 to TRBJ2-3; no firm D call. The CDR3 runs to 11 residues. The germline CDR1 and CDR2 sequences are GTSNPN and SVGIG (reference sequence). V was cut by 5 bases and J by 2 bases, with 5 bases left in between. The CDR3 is CAWQLTDTQYF. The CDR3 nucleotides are TGTGCCTGGCAGCTCACAGATACGCAGTATTTT.

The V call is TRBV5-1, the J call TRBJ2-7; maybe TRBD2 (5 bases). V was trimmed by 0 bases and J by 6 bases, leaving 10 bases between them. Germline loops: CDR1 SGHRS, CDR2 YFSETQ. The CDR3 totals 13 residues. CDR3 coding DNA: TGCGCCAGCAGCTTGGAGGGAGCCACCGAGCAGTACTTC. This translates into CASSLEGATEQYF.

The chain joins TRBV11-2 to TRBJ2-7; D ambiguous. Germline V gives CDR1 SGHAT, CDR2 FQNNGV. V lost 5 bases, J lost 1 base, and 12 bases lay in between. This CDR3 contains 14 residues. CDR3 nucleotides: TGTGCCAGCAGCCCCGGCCCGGATTCCTACGAGCAGTACTTC. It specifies CASSPGPDSYEQYF.

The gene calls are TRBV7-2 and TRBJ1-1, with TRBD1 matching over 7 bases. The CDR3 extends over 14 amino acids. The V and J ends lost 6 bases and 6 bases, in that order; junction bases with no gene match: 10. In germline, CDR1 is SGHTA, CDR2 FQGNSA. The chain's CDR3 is CASRKGADLPEAFF. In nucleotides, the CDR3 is TGTGCCAGCAGGAAGGGGGCGGACCTGCCTGAAGCTTTCTTT. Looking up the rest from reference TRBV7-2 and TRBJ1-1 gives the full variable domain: GAGVSQSPSNKVTEKGKDVELRCDPISGHTALYWYRQSLGQGLEFLIYFQGNSAPDKSGLPSDRFSAERTGGSVSTLTIQRTQQEDSAVYLCASRKGADLPEAFFGQGTRLTVV.